A single sample is the source of the 31 T cell receptor beta chains below, sequenced in a study of T cell responses to AZD1222 COVID-19 vaccine. Only in-frame clones appear in the TCRdb table, and some are missing; sequencing was by immunoSEQ multiplex PCR. The sample has 140,000 to 150,000 clones, roughly 91% seen once; the top ten hold about 1.9%. The source material was peripheral blood, sampled 28 days after the second AZD1222 dose. The receptors derive from an adult who received the AZD1222 COVID-19 vaccine.

The genes are TRBV5-1 and TRBJ2-6, with 8 bases fitting TRBD1. The germline V gene has CDR1 SGHRS and CDR2 YFSETQ. With 3 bases clipped from V and 4 bases from J, the junction kept 6 bases outside the gene matches. The CDR3 loop spans 16 amino acids. CDR3 DNA sequence: TGCGCCAGCAGCTCGGGACAGGCGTACGGGGCCAACGTCCTGACTTTC. This sequence encodes CASSSGQAYGANVLTF.

The chain uses TRBV7-2 and TRBJ2-5; 7 bases map to TRBD2. V gave up 5 bases and J gave up 0 bases; unmatched junction bases: 12. The CDR3 is made up of 17 amino acids. CDR1 and CDR2 (germline): SGHTA, FQGNSA. CDR3 sequence reads: CASSRGGSGKYQETQYF. CDR3 nucleotides: TGTGCCAGCAGCCGCGGAGGGAGCGGGAAGTACCAAGAGACCCAGTACTTC.

This sequence joins TRBV4-1 and TRBJ1-3; 8 bases are shared with TRBD1. Per germline, CDR1 MGHRA and CDR2 YSYEKL. This CDR3 comprises 15 residues. Trimming at V came to 4 bases and at J to 0 bases, leaving 2 bases not matched to a gene. CDR3 in DNA: TGCGCCAGCAGCCTAACAGGGGGCTCTGGAAACACCATATATTTT. It yields the protein CASSLTGGSGNTIYF.

The chain combines TRBV5-1 with TRBJ2-5, with D perhaps matching TRBD2 (5 bases). V was shortened by 4 bases and J by 4 bases, with 11 bases between the two germline ends. The CDR3 contains 13 residues. Germline CDR1 and CDR2: SGHRS and YFSETQ. The DNA for the CDR3 is TGCGCCAGCAGCGCCGGGGTGGCAGAGACCCAGTACTTC. Its protein product is CASSAGVAETQYF.

The chain joins TRBV5-5 to TRBJ1-5; D may be TRBD1 (5 bases). Per germline, CDR1 SGHKS and CDR2 YYEKEE (reference sequence). The ends were cut back, 0 bases at V and 5 bases at J, with 15 bases in the middle. The CDR3 covers 16 residues. The CDR3 is CASSLAGPGTDQPQHF. CDR3 bases: TGTGCCAGCAGCTTGGCGGGGCCAGGGACGGATCAGCCCCAGCATTTT.

The rearrangement joins TRBV12-5 to TRBJ1-6; 12 nucleotides agree with TRBD1. This CDR3 contains 17 residues. The junction had 11 bases not matched to a gene; V was cut back by 6 bases and J by 8 bases. The V gene's germline CDR1 is LGHNT and CDR2 FRNRAP. The CDR3 sequence is CASGLNRDRGLYSPLHF. CDR3 sequence (DNA): TGTGCTAGTGGCCTTAACCGGGACAGGGGGCTTTATTCACCCCTCCACTTT.

The rearrangement links TRBV6-1 to TRBJ1-3; D not certain. This CDR3 spans 13 amino acids. Germline CDR1 and CDR2: MNHNS and SASEGT. With 2 bases removed from V and 1 base from J, the gap between germline ends came to 3 bases. The chain's CDR3 is CASSEQSGNTIYF. The CDR3 DNA is TGTGCCAGCAGTGAACAATCTGGAAACACCATATATTTT.

The rearrangement links TRBV9 to TRBJ1-1; no clear D gene. Germline assignment: CDR1 SGDLS and CDR2 YYNGEE. Trimming took 4 bases from V and 2 from J, leaving 6 bases between them. This CDR3 region has 12 residues. The CDR3 DNA is TGTGCCAGCAGCCCCCCAAACACTGAAGCTTTCTTT. Its translation: CASSPPNTEAFF.

A single count supports this clone. This chain uses TRBV27 with TRBJ1-4; D perhaps matches TRBD1 (6 bases). V lost 3 bases and J 8 bases, leaving 13 bases between the germline ends. This CDR3 contains 14 residues. Germline V gene lookup returns CDR1 MNHEY and CDR2 SMNVEV (reference sequence). For the CDR3, the DNA is TGTGCCAGCAGTTTCAGGCGGCAGGGGGAAAAACTGTTTTTT. This codes for CASSFRRQGEKLFF.

The chain has TRBV10-2 and TRBJ2-2; 8 positions agree with TRBD1. The CDR3 has 15 residues. Germline CDR1 reads WSHSY; CDR2 reads SAAADI. Trimming at V came to 0 bases and at J to 7 bases, leaving 4 bases not matched to a gene. The CDR3 reads CASSESRQGYGELFF. In DNA, the CDR3 is TGCGCCAGCAGTGAGTCGAGACAGGGGTACGGGGAGCTGTTTTTT.

This clone is a singleton in its sample. The V call is TRBV7-3, the J call TRBJ2-2; D might be TRBD2 (6 bases). Per germline, CDR1 SGHTA and CDR2 FQGTGA. This CDR3 has 13 amino acids. The V gene lost 8 bases and the J gene lost 4 bases, with 11 bases spanning the gap. The CDR3 region is CASSLSGTGELFF. For the CDR3, the DNA is TGTGCCAGCTCCCTTAGCGGCACCGGGGAGCTGTTTTTT.

The chain recombines TRBV5-1 with TRBJ2-7; D uncertain. V was cut by 0 bases and J by 3 bases, with 7 bases left in between. CDR1 is SGHRS, CDR2 YFSETQ, per germline. This CDR3 is 13 amino acids long. Here the CDR3 reads CASSLGSYYEQYF. The CDR3 DNA is TGCGCCAGCAGCTTGGGTTCCTACTACGAGCAGTACTTC.

In this sample, this clone turned up once. The chain combines TRBV5-1 with TRBJ2-3; D gene unclear. Germline CDR1 SGHRS, CDR2 YFSETQ. V was pared by 3 bases and J by 0 bases, with 11 bases between. CDR3 length: 15 amino acids. The CDR3 sequence: CASSSERPSTDTQYF. The DNA for the CDR3 is TGCGCCAGCAGCTCCGAGCGACCTAGCACAGATACGCAGTATTTT. Full variable domain (rest looked up from reference TRBV5-1 and TRBJ2-3): KAGVTQTPRYLIKTRGQQVTLSCSPISGHRSVSWYQQTPGQGLQFLFEYFSETQRNKGNFPGRFSGRQFSNSRSEMNVSTLELGDSALYLCASSSERPSTDTQYFGPGTRLTVL.

Concerning this clone itself: The same CDR3 is also encoded by other DNA sequences in this sample. This chain connects TRBV9 to TRBJ1-2; no clear D gene. The CDR3 length is 12 residues. Trimming pared 4 bases from V and 3 bases from J, leaving 7 bases between. The germline V gene has CDR1 SGDLS and CDR2 YYNGEE. DNA of the CDR3: TGTGCCAGCAGCCCTGGGGACTATGGCTACACCTTC. It encodes CASSPGDYGYTF.

The J gene is TRBJ2-5, the V gene TRBV29-1; 11 nucleotides line up with TRBD2. The CDR3 totals 13 residues. The V segment lost 6 bases and the J segment 4 bases; nucleotides outside the gene matches: 4. Per germline, CDR1 SQVTM and CDR2 ANQGSEA. This CDR3 reads CSVTSGGGETQYF. The CDR3, as DNA: TGCAGCGTAACTAGCGGGGGTGGAGAGACCCAGTACTTC.

This clone was recorded only once. The V call is TRBV3-1 (or the pseudogene TRBV3-2), the J call TRBJ2-3; 16 bases line up with TRBD2. This CDR3 spans 17 amino acids. The V segment lost 4 bases and the J segment 5 bases; nucleotides outside the gene matches: 6. The germline gives CDR1 LGHDT, CDR2 YNNKEL (reference sequence). Here the CDR3 reads CASSRTGTSGGVDTQYF. The DNA of the CDR3 is TGTGCCAGCAGCCGTACCGGGACTAGCGGGGGGGTAGATACGCAGTATTTT.

The genes are TRBV2 and TRBJ2-1, with TRBD1 matching 8 bases. Germline V CDR1 and CDR2: SNHLY, FYNNEI. V lost 5 bases to trimming and J lost 7 bases; unmatched junction nucleotides: 4. The CDR3 is 13 residues long. This CDR3 is CASSLDRENEQFF. The CDR3 region has the DNA TGTGCCAGCAGTCTGGACAGGGAAAATGAGCAGTTCTTC.

The chain recombines TRBV4-1 with TRBJ1-1; maybe TRBD1 (6 bases). With 10 bases removed from V and 2 bases from J, the gap between germline ends came to 14 bases. This CDR3 contains 13 residues. CDR1 MGHRA and CDR2 YSYEKL come from the germline V gene. CDR3 loop: CATAWGRNTEAFF. The CDR3 DNA follows: TGCGCCACCGCATGGGGGCGAAACACTGAAGCTTTCTTT.

This rearrangement joins TRBV4-1 to TRBJ2-7; 7 bases match TRBD2. The CDR3 extends over 16 amino acids. The V gene end was trimmed by 5 bases and the J gene end by 2 bases; junction bases not matched to a gene: 12. Germline V gene sequence: CDR1 MGHRA, CDR2 YSYEKL. CDR3 bases: TGCGCCAGCAGCACTATCCTAGCGGAGGTAACCTACGAGCAGTACTTC. Translation gives CASSTILAEVTYEQYF.

The rearrangement joins TRBV4-1 to TRBJ2-2; D possibly matches TRBD1 or TRBD2 (5 bases each). CDR3 length equals 15 residues. Germline V gene data show CDR1 as MGHRA and CDR2 as YSYEKL. V gave up 4 bases and J gave up 1 base, with 10 bases separating them. The CDR3 DNA is TGCGCCAGCAGCCCGGGGACGGTGAACACCGGGGAGCTGTTTTTT. Translation gives CASSPGTVNTGELFF.

The chain carries TRBV5-5 and TRBJ2-7, with TRBD2 matching 11 bases. CDR3 length equals 14 residues. CDR1 is SGHKS and CDR2 is YYEKEE in the germline V gene (reference sequence). V lost 4 bases to trimming and J lost 7 bases; unmatched junction nucleotides: 7. The CDR3 region is CASSPTTSGIEQYF. CDR3 coding DNA: TGTGCCAGCAGCCCGACGACTAGCGGGATTGAGCAGTACTTC.

This chain links TRBV7-9 with TRBJ2-7, with 7 bases fitting TRBD1. Trimming at V came to 5 bases and at J to 4 bases, leaving 14 bases not matched to a gene. Germline lookup yields CDR1 SEHNR and CDR2 FQNEAQ (reference sequence). This CDR3 is built from 16 residues. The CDR3 protein is CASSPEVRKGAYEQYF. The CDR3 DNA sequence: TGTGCCAGCAGCCCGGAGGTTCGTAAGGGGGCATACGAGCAGTACTTC.

The gene calls are TRBV9 and TRBJ1-1; D is perhaps TRBD1 (6 bases). CDR3 length: 15 residues. From germline, CDR1 is SGDLS and CDR2 YYNGEE. V dropped 1 base and J dropped 1 base, with 11 bases sitting between them. In DNA, the CDR3 is TGTGCCAGCAGCGTATGGGTAGGGGGGAACACTGAAGCTTTCTTT. This encodes CASSVWVGGNTEAFF.

This chain uses TRBV19 with TRBJ1-1; tentative D call: TRBD1 (5 bases). V lost 1 base to trimming and J lost 5 bases, with 14 bases between them. The germline V gene has CDR1 LNHDA and CDR2 SQIVND (reference sequence). This CDR3 is 15 amino acids long. The CDR3 coding sequence is TGTGCCAGTAGTATAGGTGCGGGGCTTGATACTGAAGCTTTCTTT. Translated, it gives CASSIGAGLDTEAFF.

V and J are TRBV19 and TRBJ1-2; D gene unclear. Looked up from germline, CDR1 is LNHDA and CDR2 is SQIVND (reference sequence). V was pared by 8 bases and J by 4 bases, with 14 bases between. The CDR3 is made up of 13 amino acids. CDR3 nucleotides: TGTGCCAGTTTTGTCCCCGCGGGCTATGGCTACACCTTC. Encoded protein: CASFVPAGYGYTF.

The chain uses TRBV2 and TRBJ1-5; D not resolved. In germline, CDR1 is SNHLY, CDR2 FYNNEI. The germline V and J ends were trimmed by 4 bases and 0 bases, with 4 bases remaining between them. The CDR3 runs to 13 residues. The CDR3 spells CASSVDSNQPQHF. For the CDR3, the DNA is TGTGCCAGCAGTGTGGATAGCAATCAGCCCCAGCATTTT.

The CDR3 region is CASSQDLVVYEQYF. CDR3 DNA: TGCGCCAGCAGCCAAGATTTGGTAGTCTACGAGCAGTACTTC. This chain connects TRBV4-1 to TRBJ2-7; D call uncertain. The length of the CDR3 is 14 residues. Germline CDR1 and CDR2: MGHRA and YSYEKL. V lost 0 bases, J lost 3 bases, and 9 bases lay in between.

The chain links TRBV7-9 to TRBJ1-6; no firm D call. This CDR3 has 17 amino acids. V was cut by 5 bases and J by 0 bases, with 14 bases left in between. Germline values: CDR1 SEHNR, CDR2 FQNEAQ (reference sequence). Here the CDR3 reads CASSPSGRSSYNSPLHF. The CDR3, as DNA: TGTGCCAGCAGCCCGTCCGGCCGGAGCTCCTATAATTCACCCCTCCACTTT.

This chain uses TRBV19 with TRBJ1-4; D gene unclear. Germline loops: CDR1 LNHDA, CDR2 SQIVND (reference sequence). Trimming cost V 7 bases and J 8 bases, with 14 bases left between them. The CDR3 contains 13 residues. The CDR3 reads CASKETLREKLFF. CDR3 nucleotide sequence: TGTGCCAGTAAGGAAACCCTAAGGGAAAAACTGTTTTTT.

The J gene is TRBJ2-3, the V gene TRBV2; D is unresolved. CDR3 size: 13 residues. V lost 5 bases and J lost 1, with 7 bases in between. Germline V gene sequence: CDR1 SNHLY, CDR2 FYNNEI. Here the CDR3 reads CASSTSGTDTQYF. In nucleotides, the CDR3 is TGTGCCAGCAGTACAAGCGGCACAGATACGCAGTATTTT.

V usage is TRBV6-5 and J usage is TRBJ1-4, with 8 bases that match TRBD1. The trim removed 4 bases at V and 5 bases at J, leaving 6 bases unmatched. Germline V CDR1 and CDR2: MNHEY, SVGAGI. CDR3 length: 15 amino acids. The CDR3 region is CASSSPRQGNEKLFF. In nucleotides, the CDR3 is TGTGCCAGCAGTTCCCCGAGACAGGGGAATGAAAAACTGTTTTTT.